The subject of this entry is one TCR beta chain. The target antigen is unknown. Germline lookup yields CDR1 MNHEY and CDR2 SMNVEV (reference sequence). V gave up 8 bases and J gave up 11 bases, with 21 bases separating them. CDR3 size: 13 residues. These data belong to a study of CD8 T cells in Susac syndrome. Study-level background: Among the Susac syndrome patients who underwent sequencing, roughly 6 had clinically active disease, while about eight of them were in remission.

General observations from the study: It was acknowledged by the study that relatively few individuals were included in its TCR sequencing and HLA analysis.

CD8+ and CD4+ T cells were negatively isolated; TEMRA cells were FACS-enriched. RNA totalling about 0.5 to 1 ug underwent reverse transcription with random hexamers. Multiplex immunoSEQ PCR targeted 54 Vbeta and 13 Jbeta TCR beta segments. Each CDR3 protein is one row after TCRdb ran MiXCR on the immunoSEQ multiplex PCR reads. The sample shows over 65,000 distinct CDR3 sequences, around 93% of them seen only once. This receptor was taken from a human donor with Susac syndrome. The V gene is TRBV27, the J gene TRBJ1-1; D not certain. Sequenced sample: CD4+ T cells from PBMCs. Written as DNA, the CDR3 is TGTGCCAGCTCTACGAGGGCGGCTTCTGTGGCTTTCTTT. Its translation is CASSTRAASVAFF.